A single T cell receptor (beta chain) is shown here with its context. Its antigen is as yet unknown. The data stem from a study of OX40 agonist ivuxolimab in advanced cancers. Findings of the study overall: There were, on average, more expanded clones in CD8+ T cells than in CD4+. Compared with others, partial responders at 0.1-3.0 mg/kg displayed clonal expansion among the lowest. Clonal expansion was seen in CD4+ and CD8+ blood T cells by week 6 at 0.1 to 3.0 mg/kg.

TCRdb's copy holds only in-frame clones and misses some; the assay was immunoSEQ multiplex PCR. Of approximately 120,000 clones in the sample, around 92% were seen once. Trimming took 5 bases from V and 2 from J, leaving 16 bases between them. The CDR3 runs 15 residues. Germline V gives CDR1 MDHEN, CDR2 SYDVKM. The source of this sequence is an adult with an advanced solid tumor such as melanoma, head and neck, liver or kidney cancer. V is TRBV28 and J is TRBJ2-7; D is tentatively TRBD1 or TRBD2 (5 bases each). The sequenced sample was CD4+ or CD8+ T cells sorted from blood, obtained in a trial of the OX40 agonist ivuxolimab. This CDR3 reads CASSEELRDPYEQYF. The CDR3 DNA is TGTGCCAGCAGTGAGGAACTCCGGGACCCCTACGAGCAGTACTTC.